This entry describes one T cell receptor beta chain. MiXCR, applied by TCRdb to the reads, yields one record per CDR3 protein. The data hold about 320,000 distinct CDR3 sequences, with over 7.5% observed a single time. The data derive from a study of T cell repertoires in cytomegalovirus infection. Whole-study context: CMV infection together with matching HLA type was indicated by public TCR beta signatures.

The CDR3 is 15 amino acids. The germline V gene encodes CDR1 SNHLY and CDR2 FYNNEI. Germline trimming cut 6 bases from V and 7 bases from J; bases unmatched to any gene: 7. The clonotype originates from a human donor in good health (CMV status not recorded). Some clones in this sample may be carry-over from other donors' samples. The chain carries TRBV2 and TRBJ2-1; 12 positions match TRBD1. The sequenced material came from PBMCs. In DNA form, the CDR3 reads TGTGCCAGCAGGGCCGGGACAGGGGGCTGGAATGAGCAGTTCTTC. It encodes CASRAGTGGWNEQFF.